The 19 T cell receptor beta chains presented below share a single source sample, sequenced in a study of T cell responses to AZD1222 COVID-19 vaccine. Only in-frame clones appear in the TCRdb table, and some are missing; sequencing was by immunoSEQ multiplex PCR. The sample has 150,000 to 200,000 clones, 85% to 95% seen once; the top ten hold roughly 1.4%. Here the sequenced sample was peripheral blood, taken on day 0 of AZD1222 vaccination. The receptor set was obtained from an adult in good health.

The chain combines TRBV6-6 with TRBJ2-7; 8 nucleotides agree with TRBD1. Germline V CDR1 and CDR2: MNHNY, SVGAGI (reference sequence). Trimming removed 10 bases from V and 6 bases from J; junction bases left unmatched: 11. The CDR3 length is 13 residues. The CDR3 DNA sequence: TGTGCCACCATGGACAGGGTCTTAGGCGAGCAGTACTTC. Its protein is CATMDRVLGEQYF.

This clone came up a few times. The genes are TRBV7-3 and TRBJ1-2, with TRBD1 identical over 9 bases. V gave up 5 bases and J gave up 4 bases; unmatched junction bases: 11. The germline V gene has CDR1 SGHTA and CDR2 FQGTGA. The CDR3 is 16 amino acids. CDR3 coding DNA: TGTGCCAGCAGCCCCCAAGGGACAGGGACCCTCTATGGCTACACCTTC. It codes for CASSPQGTGTLYGYTF.

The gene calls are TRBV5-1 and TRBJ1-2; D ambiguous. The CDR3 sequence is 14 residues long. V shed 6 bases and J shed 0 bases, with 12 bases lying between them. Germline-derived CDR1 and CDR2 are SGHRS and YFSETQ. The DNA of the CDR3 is TGCGCCAGCATGTTGGACGCCTCTAACTATGGCTACACCTTC. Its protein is CASMLDASNYGYTF.

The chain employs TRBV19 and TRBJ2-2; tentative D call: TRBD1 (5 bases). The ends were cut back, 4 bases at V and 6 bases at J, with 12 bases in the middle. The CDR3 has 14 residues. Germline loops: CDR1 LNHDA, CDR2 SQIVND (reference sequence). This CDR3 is CASSTLGAAGELFF. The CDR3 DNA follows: TGTGCCAGTAGTACTCTAGGGGCGGCCGGGGAGCTGTTTTTT.

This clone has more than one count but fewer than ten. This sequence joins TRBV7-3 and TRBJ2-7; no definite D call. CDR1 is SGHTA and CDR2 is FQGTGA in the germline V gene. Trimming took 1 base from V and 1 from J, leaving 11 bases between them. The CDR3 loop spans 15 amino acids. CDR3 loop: CASSLKQFTSYEQYF. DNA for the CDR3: TGTGCCAGCAGCTTAAAACAGTTTACGTCCTACGAGCAGTACTTC.

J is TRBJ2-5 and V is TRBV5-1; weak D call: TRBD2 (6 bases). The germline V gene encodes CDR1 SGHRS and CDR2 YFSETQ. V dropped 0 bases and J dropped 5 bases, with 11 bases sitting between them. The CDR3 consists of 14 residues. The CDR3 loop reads CASSLGPGEETQYF. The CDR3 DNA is TGCGCCAGCAGCTTGGGACCGGGGGAGGAGACCCAGTACTTC. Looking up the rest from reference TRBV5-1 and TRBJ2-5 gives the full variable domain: KAGVTQTPRYLIKTRGQQVTLSCSPISGHRSVSWYQQTPGQGLQFLFEYFSETQRNKGNFPGRFSGRQFSNSRSEMNVSTLELGDSALYLCASSLGPGEETQYFGPGTRLLVL.

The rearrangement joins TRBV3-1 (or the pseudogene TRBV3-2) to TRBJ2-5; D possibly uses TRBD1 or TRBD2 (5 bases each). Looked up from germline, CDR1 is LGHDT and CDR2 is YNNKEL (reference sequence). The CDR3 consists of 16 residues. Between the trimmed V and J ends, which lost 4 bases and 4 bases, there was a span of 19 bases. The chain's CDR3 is CASSPPWGRGSETQYF. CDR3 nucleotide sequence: TGTGCCAGCAGCCCCCCTTGGGGACGTGGGTCAGAGACCCAGTACTTC.

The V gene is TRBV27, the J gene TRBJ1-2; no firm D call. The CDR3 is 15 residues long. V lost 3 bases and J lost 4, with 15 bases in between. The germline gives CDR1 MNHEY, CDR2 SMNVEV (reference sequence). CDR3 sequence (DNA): TGTGCCAGCAGTTTCTCAGGACCGCCTGGCTATGGCTACACCTTC. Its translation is CASSFSGPPGYGYTF.

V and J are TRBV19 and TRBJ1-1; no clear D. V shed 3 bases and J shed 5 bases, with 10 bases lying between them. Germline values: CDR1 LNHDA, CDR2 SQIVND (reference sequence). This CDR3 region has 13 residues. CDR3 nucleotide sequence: TGTGCCAGTAGTATTTTAGGGAGGACTGAAGCTTTCTTT. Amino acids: CASSILGRTEAFF.

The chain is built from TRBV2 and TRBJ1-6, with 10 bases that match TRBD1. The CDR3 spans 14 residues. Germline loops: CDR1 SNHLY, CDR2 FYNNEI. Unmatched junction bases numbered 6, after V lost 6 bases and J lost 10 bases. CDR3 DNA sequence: TGTGCCAGCAGATCCGGGACAGGGGAGTCACCCCTCCACTTT. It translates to CASRSGTGESPLHF.

The CDR3 coding sequence is TGTGCCAGCAGCCCGACGGGGGGTGGGGTCACAGATACGCAGTATTTT. Translation gives CASSPTGGGVTDTQYF. This chain uses TRBV7-9 with TRBJ2-3; TRBD2 matches at 7 bases. Germline CDR1 and CDR2: SEHNR and FQNEAQ (reference sequence). The ends lost 5 bases at V and 2 bases at J; junction bases unmatched: 10. The CDR3 totals 16 residues.

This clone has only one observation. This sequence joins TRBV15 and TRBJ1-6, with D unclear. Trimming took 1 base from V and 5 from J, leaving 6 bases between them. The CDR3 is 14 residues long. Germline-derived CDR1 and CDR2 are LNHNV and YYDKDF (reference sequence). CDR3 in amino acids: CATSRVSHNSPLHF. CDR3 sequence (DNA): TGTGCCACCAGCAGAGTCTCGCATAATTCACCCCTCCACTTT.

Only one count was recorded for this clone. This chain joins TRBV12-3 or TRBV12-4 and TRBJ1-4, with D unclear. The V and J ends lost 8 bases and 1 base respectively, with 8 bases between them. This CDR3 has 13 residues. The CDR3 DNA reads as TGTGCCAGCTCCACACAAACTAATGAAAAACTGTTTTTT. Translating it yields CASSTQTNEKLFF.

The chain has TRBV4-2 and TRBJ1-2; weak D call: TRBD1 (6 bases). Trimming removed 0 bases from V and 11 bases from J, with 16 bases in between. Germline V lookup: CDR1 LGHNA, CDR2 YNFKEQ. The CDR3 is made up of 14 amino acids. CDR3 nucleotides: TGTGCCAGCAGCCAAGATCGTGCAGGGGTTGGTTACACCTTC. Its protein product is CASSQDRAGVGYTF.

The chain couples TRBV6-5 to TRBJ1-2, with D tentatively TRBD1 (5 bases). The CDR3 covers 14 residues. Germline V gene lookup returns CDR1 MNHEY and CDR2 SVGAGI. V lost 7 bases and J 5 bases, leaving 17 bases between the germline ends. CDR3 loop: CASMRGGGLYGYTF. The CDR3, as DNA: TGTGCCAGCATGAGAGGTGGGGGATTATATGGCTACACCTTC.

The CDR3 is CASSRGTGGNQPQHF. DNA of the CDR3: TGCGCCAGCAGCCGGGGGACAGGGGGGAATCAGCCCCAGCATTTT. This chain connects TRBV5-1 to TRBJ1-5; 11 nucleotides match TRBD1. The germline gives CDR1 SGHRS, CDR2 YFSETQ. The J segment lost 4 bases and the V segment lost 4 bases, leaving 4 bases of the junction unmatched. The CDR3 runs to 15 residues.

The CDR3 loop is CASSRQGYEQYF. The CDR3, as DNA: TGTGCCAGCAGCCGACAGGGTTACGAGCAGTACTTC. V is TRBV6-5 and J is TRBJ2-7; 7 bases are a match to TRBD1. The CDR3 extends over 12 amino acids. The germline gives CDR1 MNHEY, CDR2 SVGAGI. The J segment lost 4 bases and the V segment lost 6 bases, leaving 3 bases of the junction unmatched.

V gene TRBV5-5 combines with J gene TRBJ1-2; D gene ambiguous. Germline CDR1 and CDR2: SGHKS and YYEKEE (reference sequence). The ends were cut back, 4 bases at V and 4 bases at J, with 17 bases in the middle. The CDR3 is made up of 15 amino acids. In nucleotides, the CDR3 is TGTGCCAGCAGCGGGCCGCGGACTGCCACCTATGGCTACACCTTC. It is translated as CASSGPRTATYGYTF.

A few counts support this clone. As DNA, the CDR3 is TGCGCCAGCAGCTTATTCCCCACGGACGGGAATCAGCCCCAGCATTTT. Translation gives CASSLFPTDGNQPQHF. This chain connects TRBV5-1 to TRBJ1-5, with unresolved D. Trimming left V 2 bases short and J 4 bases short, with 16 bases between. The CDR3 sequence is 16 residues long. Germline V gene data show CDR1 as SGHRS and CDR2 as YFSETQ.